This TCR beta chain derives from a study of graft-versus-host responses after intestinal transplantation. As for the study in general: Recipients uniformly received anti-thymocyte globulin induction, followed by tacrolimus and steroids for around 3 years.

Measured with immunoSEQ multiplex PCR; TCRdb has only the in-frame clones, and not every one. Here the sample spans some 90,000 clones, about four fifths being singletons. Note on this clone: Its antigen is still unknown.

V lost 6 bases to trimming and J lost 3 bases; unmatched junction nucleotides: 3. Germline CDR1 reads SGHAT; CDR2 reads FQDESV (reference sequence). This CDR3 region has 13 residues. Study findings and constraints: Recipient-marrow GvH clones were detected, some having first appeared in ileum or blood.

The chain recombines TRBV11-1 with TRBJ2-3; 7 nucleotides match TRBD1. The TCR originated in a human donor who received an intestinal transplant. Sequences were derived from unstimulated CD4+ T cells sorted from spleen or lymph node cells, sampled before intestinal transplant. The CDR3 DNA reads TGTGCCAGCAGGCTACAGGGGACAGATACGCAGTATTTT. Amino acids: CASRLQGTDTQYF. The whole variable domain, filled in from reference TRBV11-1 and TRBJ2-3, reads EAEVAQSPRYKITEKSQAVAFWCDPISGHATLYWYRQILGQGPELLVQFQDESVVDDSQLPKDRFSAERLKGVDSTLKIQPAELGDSAMYLCASRLQGTDTQYFGPGTRLTVL.